Included here is one T cell receptor (beta chain) sequence, with context. Unique molecular identifiers were built into the TCRbeta library. TCRdb re-derived calls from the PCR reads in MiXCR, one entry per CDR3 protein. The sample holds roughly 100,000 distinct CDR3 sequences, more than 7% seen once. The record originates from a study of T-cell reconstitution after alpha-beta-depleted transplantation in children. Germline-derived CDR1 and CDR2 are LNHDA and SQIVND (reference sequence). The V segment lost 5 bases and the J segment 5 bases; nucleotides outside the gene matches: 7. The CDR3 is 15 amino acids.

The TCR comes from a human donor who donated a stem cell graft to a child with congenital amegakaryocytic thrombocytopenia. Sequences were derived from PBMCs from the stem cell graft donor, sampled from the stem cell graft. J is TRBJ2-1 and V is TRBV19; TRBD2 agrees at 9 bases. CDR3 DNA sequence: TGTGCCAGTAGTGGTCCGGGACTAGCCCACAATGAGCAGTTCTTC. It codes for CASSGPGLAHNEQFF.